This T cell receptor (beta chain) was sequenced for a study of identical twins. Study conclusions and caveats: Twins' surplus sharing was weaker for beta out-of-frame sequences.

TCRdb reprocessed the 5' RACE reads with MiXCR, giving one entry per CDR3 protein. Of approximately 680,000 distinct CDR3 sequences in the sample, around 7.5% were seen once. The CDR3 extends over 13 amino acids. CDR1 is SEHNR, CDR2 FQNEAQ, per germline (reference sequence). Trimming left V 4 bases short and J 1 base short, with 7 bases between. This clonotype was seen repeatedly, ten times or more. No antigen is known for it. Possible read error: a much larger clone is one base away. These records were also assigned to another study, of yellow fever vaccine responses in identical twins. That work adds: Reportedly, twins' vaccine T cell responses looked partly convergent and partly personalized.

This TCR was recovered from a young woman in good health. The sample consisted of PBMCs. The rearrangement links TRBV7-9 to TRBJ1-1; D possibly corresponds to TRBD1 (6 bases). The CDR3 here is CASSSQGNTEAFF. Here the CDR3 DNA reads TGTGCCAGCAGCTCACAGGGGAACACTGAAGCTTTCTTT.